This is a list of T cell receptor beta chains from one sample in a study of T cell clusters in autoimmune cytopenias. Each CDR3 protein gets one entry in TCRdb, which reprocessed the multiplex PCR reads and gives no DNA. Seen in this sample are some 11,000 distinct CDR3 sequences; the ten most common clones hold approximately 4.8%. These records were also assigned to another study, of T cell repertoires in aging, cancer and after chemotherapy.

Sequencing was performed on peripheral blood. All receptors derive from a human donor in good health. Each CDR3 is given with its conserved first and last residue. The order of the fields is CDR3 protein, J gene, clone size, V gene. Some rows have no size entry. The others give once, few or many, or a class for an expanded clone.

CDR3 protein: CASRDNRATGELFF
J gene: TRBJ2-2
clone size: medium-sized
V gene: TRBV6-5

CDR3 protein: CASIFGWVGTDTQYF
J gene: TRBJ2-3
clone size: -
V gene: TRBV11-2

CDR3 protein: CAWSVPGGNEQFF
J gene: TRBJ2-1
clone size: -
V gene: TRBV30

CDR3 protein: CSAGWTGLFHNEQFF
J gene: TRBJ2-1
clone size: -
V gene: TRBV20-1

CDR3 protein: CASRDQGQGWVDTQYF
J gene: TRBJ2-3
clone size: -
V gene: TRBV12-3/TRBV12-4

CDR3 protein: CASNRGGQTEAFF
J gene: TRBJ1-1
clone size: -
V gene: TRBV4-1

CDR3 protein: CASSPGNTNTGELFF
J gene: TRBJ2-2
clone size: medium-sized
V gene: TRBV18

CDR3 protein: CASSRTGPFMNTEAFF
J gene: TRBJ1-1
clone size: -
V gene: TRBV5-1

CDR3 protein: CASSLEPLTRGYTF
J gene: TRBJ1-2
clone size: -
V gene: TRBV5-1

CDR3 protein: CSAPLGGVTGSNQPQHF
J gene: TRBJ1-5
clone size: -
V gene: TRBV20-1

CDR3 protein: CASSEGTSGGHTFYNEQFF
J gene: TRBJ2-1
clone size: -
V gene: TRBV6-1

CDR3 protein: CASSRAGNEQFF
J gene: TRBJ2-1
clone size: -
V gene: TRBV5-6

CDR3 protein: CASSLETGGVNSPLHF
J gene: TRBJ1-6
clone size: -
V gene: TRBV6-6

CDR3 protein: CASSPGGQGTGELFF
J gene: TRBJ2-2
clone size: -
V gene: TRBV2

CDR3 protein: CASRPWTGQETQYF
J gene: TRBJ2-5
clone size: medium-sized
V gene: TRBV6-5

CDR3 protein: CSARETGSYNSPLHF
J gene: TRBJ1-6
clone size: medium-sized
V gene: TRBV20-1

CDR3 protein: CASRERQGHEQYF
J gene: TRBJ2-7
clone size: -
V gene: TRBV14

CDR3 protein: CASSPQEIAETQYF
J gene: TRBJ2-5
clone size: -
V gene: TRBV18

CDR3 protein: CASSDPPDRAFRLLNSPLHF
J gene: TRBJ1-6
clone size: -
V gene: TRBV7-2

CDR3 protein: CAWSVAEGGELFF
J gene: TRBJ2-2
clone size: medium-sized
V gene: TRBV30

CDR3 protein: CASSLSSGGETQYF
J gene: TRBJ2-5
clone size: -
V gene: TRBV12-3/TRBV12-4

CDR3 protein: CSARSGQTTEAFF
J gene: TRBJ1-1
clone size: -
V gene: TRBV20-1

CDR3 protein: CSSHAAGEETQYF
J gene: TRBJ2-5
clone size: -
V gene: TRBV6-1